The 19 T cell receptor beta chains below come from one sample, sequenced in a study of HIV-infected patients and healthy controls. cDNA was made from 500 ng RNA using alpha and beta constant primers. Each of the alpha and beta chains got its own library through chain-specific third strand synthesis with indices. TCRdb re-called the 5' RACE reads through MiXCR, storing one row per CDR3 protein. The table has some 20,000 distinct CDR3 sequences, about 8.7% seen once; the top ten hold about 20%. Antiretroviral therapy had run roughly three months, about 14 weeks, before follow-up blood collection. Whole blood was used without fractionation, so all unsorted peripheral T cells were included. The material sequenced was blood, taken during antiretroviral therapy. The receptor set was obtained from an adult with HIV infection.

By frequency in the sample, this clonotype is medium-sized. The chain employs TRBV28 and TRBJ1-1; D not resolved. V shed 4 bases and J shed 9 bases, with 12 bases lying between them. The CDR3 is made up of 12 amino acids. The germline gives CDR1 MDHEN, CDR2 SYDVKM. The CDR3 coding sequence is TGTGCCAGCAGTTGGGCCGAGACGAAAGCTTTCTTT. Translating gives CASSWAETKAFF.

This clonotype was detected ten times or more. At one of its ends the junction is not consistent with the germline gene, which may arise from a read error. The genes are TRBV7-6 and TRBJ1-3; D gene unclear. Germline assignment: CDR1 SGHVS and CDR2 FNYEAQ. This CDR3 region has 13 residues. The CDR3 loop is CASSFADGSTIYF. CDR3 DNA sequence: TGTGCCAGCAGCTTCGCTGATGGAAGCACCATATATTTT.

This clonotype was picked up many times. The V gene is TRBV5-8, the J gene TRBJ1-2, with 7 bases identical to TRBD1. The V segment lost 0 bases and the J segment 7 bases; nucleotides outside the gene matches: 3. Germline-derived CDR1 and CDR2 are SGHTS and YDEGEE. The CDR3 sequence is 13 residues long. CDR3 loop: CASSLGQGCGYTF. The CDR3 DNA reads as TGTGCCAGCAGCTTGGGACAGGGATGTGGCTACACCTTC.

The chain uses TRBV20-1 and TRBJ1-1; 8 bases agree with TRBD1. From germline, CDR1 is DFQATT and CDR2 SNEGSKA (reference sequence). The CDR3 runs to 15 residues. The J segment lost 0 bases and the V segment lost 8 bases, leaving 11 bases of the junction unmatched. The CDR3 spells CSTDRGGLMNTEAFF. CDR3 nucleotide sequence: TGCAGTACCGACAGGGGAGGGCTCATGAACACTGAAGCTTTCTTT.

The V gene is TRBV13, the J gene TRBJ2-1; D is unresolved. The germline V gene has CDR1 PRHDT and CDR2 FYEKMQ (reference sequence). The CDR3 loop spans 16 amino acids. With 0 bases removed from V and 5 bases from J, the gap between germline ends came to 14 bases. CDR3 sequence reads: CASSLGRLSSHNEQFF. The CDR3 DNA is TGTGCCAGCAGCTTAGGGCGGCTATCCAGTCACAATGAGCAGTTCTTC. Complete variable domain (other parts from reference TRBV13 and TRBJ2-1): AAGVIQSPRHLIKEKRETATLKCYPIPRHDTVYWYQQGPGQDPQFLISFYEKMQSDKGSIPDRFSAQQFSDYHSELNMSSLELGDSALYFCASSLGRLSSHNEQFFGPGTRLTVL.

This clonotype was seen many times. V usage is TRBV4-1 and J usage is TRBJ2-5, with D hard to call. Germline V gene lookup returns CDR1 MGHRA and CDR2 YSYEKL. The CDR3 length is 14 residues. V gave up 0 bases and J gave up 5 bases, with 10 bases separating them. The CDR3 reads CASSQDAVGETQYF. DNA for the CDR3: TGCGCCAGCAGCCAAGATGCCGTGGGGGAGACCCAGTACTTC.

In its sample, this clonotype was seen many times. The chain links TRBV6-5 to TRBJ1-4, with unresolved D. The CDR3 sequence is 14 residues long. CDR1 is MNHEY, CDR2 SVGAGI, per germline. V was shortened by 4 bases and J by 5 bases, with 11 bases between the two germline ends. In DNA form, the CDR3 reads TGTGCCAGCAGTTTGAGCTTACCCAATGAAAAACTGTTTTTT. Its protein is CASSLSLPNEKLFF.

This clonotype was counted at least ten times. The chain is built from TRBV7-3 and TRBJ2-3; 10 nucleotides align to TRBD2. The CDR3 extends over 15 amino acids. Germline V gives CDR1 SGHTA, CDR2 FQGTGA. V gave up 5 bases and J gave up 5 bases; unmatched junction bases: 7. The CDR3 DNA is TGTGCCAGCAGCGTAGGTAGCGGGGGGCGAGATACGCAGTATTTT. This translates into CASSVGSGGRDTQYF. Full variable domain (rest looked up from reference TRBV7-3 and TRBJ2-3): GAGVSQTPSNKVTEKGKYVELRCDPISGHTALYWYRQSLGQGPEFLIYFQGTGAADDSGLPNDRFFAVRPEGSVSTLKIQRTERGDSAVYLCASSVGSGGRDTQYFGPGTRLTVL.

The table lists this clonotype with many counts. The J gene is TRBJ1-1, the V gene TRBV10-3; 7 bases are a match to TRBD1. This CDR3 has 14 residues. The V segment lost 3 bases and the J segment 3 bases; nucleotides outside the gene matches: 4. Germline CDR1 and CDR2: ENHRY and SYGVKD. The CDR3 sequence: CAISDRGSDTEAFF. CDR3 nucleotide sequence: TGTGCCATCAGTGACAGGGGGTCGGACACTGAAGCTTTCTTT.

The CDR3 DNA follows: TGTGCCAGCAGCCAGCTTAGCGGGTGGGGATCCTACGAGCAGTACTTC. Its protein is CASSQLSGWGSYEQYF. The V and J genes are TRBV14 and TRBJ2-7; 7 bases fit TRBD2. The CDR3 is 16 residues long. Per the germline V gene, CDR1 is SGHDN and CDR2 is FVKESK. V shed 3 bases and J 1 base; nucleotides not matched to a gene: 9.

This clonotype came up many times. This chain's CDR3 is CASSPQGQGNIQYF. In nucleotides, the CDR3 is TGTGCCAGCAGTCCACAGGGTCAGGGAAACATTCAGTACTTC. The rearrangement uses TRBV12-3 or TRBV12-4 and TRBJ2-4; TRBD1 is a possible D gene (6 bases). CDR3 length: 14 residues. The V gene lost 5 bases and the J gene lost 6 bases, with 14 bases spanning the gap.

Many counts were recorded for this clonotype. This chain joins TRBV13 and TRBJ2-2, with TRBD2 matching over 7 bases. From germline, CDR1 is PRHDT and CDR2 FYEKMQ (reference sequence). CDR3 length: 15 amino acids. V trimming: 3 bases; J trimming: 2 bases; junction bases outside the gene matches: 3. The CDR3 region has the DNA TGTGCCAGCAGCTTCGGGACTACTAACACCGGGGAGCTGTTTTTT. Its protein is CASSFGTTNTGELFF.

This clonotype has ten or more counts. The chain employs TRBV12-3 or TRBV12-4 and TRBJ1-4; TRBD1 matches 8 bases. The CDR3 contains 17 residues. V lost 3 bases to trimming and J lost 8 bases; unmatched junction nucleotides: 14. Here the CDR3 reads CASSFDRGLSGREKLFF. The DNA of the CDR3 is TGTGCCAGCAGTTTTGACAGGGGTTTAAGCGGTCGGGAAAAACTGTTTTTT.

This clonotype was seen ten or more times. This rearrangement joins TRBV6-5 to TRBJ1-1, with D possibly being TRBD1 (6 bases). Germline V gene sequence: CDR1 MNHEY, CDR2 SVGAGI. This CDR3 has 14 residues. The ends were cut back, 4 bases at V and 4 bases at J, with 13 bases in the middle. Here the CDR3 DNA reads TGTGCCAGCAGTTTAACAGGGCAGGGCACTGAAGCTTTCTTT. As protein: CASSLTGQGTEAFF.

This clonotype was counted between two and nine times. J is TRBJ2-4 and V is TRBV27; D is possibly TRBD1 (6 bases). Germline values: CDR1 MNHEY, CDR2 SMNVEV (reference sequence). CDR3 size: 16 residues. Trimming took 3 bases from V and 1 from J, leaving 13 bases between them. CDR3 region: CASSFTGYAAKNIQYF. The CDR3 DNA reads as TGTGCCAGCAGTTTTACAGGGTACGCGGCCAAAAACATTCAGTACTTC.

This clonotype showed up many times. The chain links TRBV5-4 to TRBJ2-7; D is perhaps TRBD1 or TRBD2 (5 bases each). The germline V and J ends were trimmed by 0 bases and 5 bases, with 9 bases remaining between them. This CDR3 has 13 residues. From germline, CDR1 is SGHNT and CDR2 YYREEE (reference sequence). CDR3 nucleotides: TGTGCCAGCAGCTTGGGAGGGGATGACGAGCAGTACTTC. Residues: CASSLGGDDEQYF.

This clonotype occurred many times. The chain couples TRBV9 to TRBJ1-2; D possibly corresponds to TRBD1 (6 bases). V was cut by 0 bases and J by 0 bases, with 18 bases left in between. Germline loops: CDR1 SGDLS, CDR2 YYNGEE. The CDR3 loop spans 18 amino acids. The CDR3, as DNA: TGTGCCAGCAGCGTAGGAGGAACAGGGCCTCGTCCTAACTATGGCTACACCTTC. This translates into CASSVGGTGPRPNYGYTF.

This clonotype was found many times. The chain couples TRBV13 to TRBJ2-2; D is undetermined. This CDR3 is built from 18 residues. CDR1 and CDR2 from the germline V gene are PRHDT and FYEKMQ (reference sequence). The V end was cut by 0 bases, the J end by 5 bases, with 19 bases between. The CDR3 spells CASSLGPSESIITGELFF. As DNA, the CDR3 is TGTGCCAGCAGCTTAGGCCCGTCCGAATCGATCATAACCGGGGAGCTGTTTTTT.

The chain employs TRBV13 and TRBJ2-7, with D perhaps matching TRBD2 (6 bases). V was cut by 6 bases and J by 5 bases, with 11 bases left in between. This CDR3 region has 12 residues. CDR1 and CDR2 (germline): PRHDT, FYEKMQ (reference sequence). The CDR3 loop is CASRATGDEQYF. In nucleotides, the CDR3 is TGTGCCAGCAGAGCGACGGGGGACGAGCAGTACTTC.